This TCR beta chain was retrieved from a study of cytomegalovirus exposure and HLA in healthy donors. In the case of this clone: Its matching antigen is unknown. Other DNA sequences within the sample encode an identical CDR3.

The junction had 7 bases not matched to a gene; V was cut back by 4 bases and J by 5 bases. Germline CDR1 reads SGHRS; CDR2 reads YFSETQ. The CDR3 length is 15 residues. Both 60 Vbeta primers and 13 Jbeta primers went into the PCR. Using immunoSEQ multiplex PCR, the repertoire was profiled, and TCRdb retains in-frame clones only, with some absent. The profile shows over 150,000 clones, roughly 78% of them singletons. Overall study findings and caveats: The HLA-A and HLA-B alleles of most subjects were reportedly predicted accurately from TCR beta sequences. Later work found that TCR association rates differed between HLA loci; DRB1 had the most and HLA-C the fewest. Confirmation was obtained in vitro that a few CMV-associated chains are specific for CMV antigens. Generally TCR sequences proved uncommon, though certain public TCRs appeared in numerous donors.

This receptor was identified in a woman aged 50 to 60 in good health and CMV-seropositive. The chain carries TRBV5-1 and TRBJ2-1; 9 bases map to TRBD2. The sequencing input was PBMCs. The CDR3 protein is CASSTSGGPNNEQFF. The DNA for the CDR3 is TGCGCCAGCAGCACCAGCGGGGGGCCCAACAATGAGCAGTTCTTC.